The entry that follows covers one T cell receptor (beta chain) sequence. No cognate antigen has been identified for it. Per-nucleotide qualities are absent, and no much larger clonotype sits a single base away. This entry comes from a study of blood T cell repertoires in COVID-19 (TCRdb year 2020). Regarding the research as a whole: Samples from collaborators originated in the United States, Italy and Spain and spanned both the acute and convalescent phases of COVID-19. The prospective study material was composed of cDNA or gDNA derived from T cells, B-cell-depleted T cells, or PBMCs. The dataset comprised deeply sampled blood TCRbeta repertoires from subjects exposed to, actively infected with, or recovered from COVID-19. The repertoires were released in a freely available public database meant as a resource for research on the immune response to SARS-CoV-2. The samples were drawn from the first 160 participants of the ongoing ImmuneRACE study and from 1,254 subjects provided by 6 global collaborators. A de-identified subject ID, COVID-19 status, age in years and sex were almost always included in the sample metadata. Where HLA class I and class II types were available, the types were taken from metadata supplied by the sample provider, not from assay-based typing.

Broad study findings and their caveats: How much clinical and demographic metadata was included differed by source and by participant, and the metadata was provided uncurated.

From the cysteine through the phenylalanine, the CDR3 covers 14 amino acids. Just the 42-base CDR3 DNA is kept, in frame starting at base 1. CDR1 MDHEN and CDR2 SYDVKM were looked up in the germline V gene. Relative to germline, V is 3 bases shorter and J is 3 bases shorter, with 8 bases between their ends. The immunoSEQ Assay, a bias-controlled multiplex PCR, was used to amplify TCRbeta CDR3 regions from genomic DNA. The source study handled its data this way. Within the assay, amplification of reference gene primers was used to estimate how many nucleated cells each sample contained. To quantify the absolute abundance of each unique TCRbeta CDR3 rearrangement, sequence reads were collapsed and filtered. For each sample, productive Simpson clonality was calculated as the square root of Simpson's diversity index over productive rearrangements. The immuneACCESS repertoire file appears here via TCRdb, limited to in-frame rearrangements. These files lack a portion of the clones; in checked studies, under half of the deficit traces to unresolved V genes, and the cause of the others is not known. The V and J calls and clone size come from that table; D and trimming were worked out from the DNA. The sample includes under 150,000 clones, with about 76% observed a single time. The ten largest account for roughly 8.1% of the sample.

Whole blood was collected in K2EDTA tubes by collaborating institutions according to the institutions' own protocols. For TCRbeta analysis, collaborators shipped samples as frozen whole blood, isolated PBMCs, or DNA extracted from either of those sample types. Sequencing was carried out using peripheral blood. The chain was built from TRBV28 and TRBJ1-4, with TRBD1 perhaps the D gene, on 5 matching bases. This receptor was identified in a woman in her sixties with active or convalescent COVID-19. CDR3 loop: CASSLSGSNEKLFF. The base sequence is TGTGCCAGCAGTTTGTCAGGGTCTAATGAAAAACTGTTTTTT. Joined to the reference TRBV28 and TRBJ1-4 proteins, this CDR3 gives the full variable domain: DVKVTQSSRYLVKRTGEKVFLECVQDMDHENMFWYRQDPGLGLRLIYFSYDVKMKEKGDIPEGYSVSREKKERFSLILESASTNQTSMYLCASSLSGSNEKLFFGSGTQLSVL.